The rows below give T cell receptor beta chains drawn from one sample of a study of beta chain features in type 1 diabetes. TCRdb keeps only in-frame clones here, not all; method: immunoSEQ multiplex PCR. The sample carries about 620,000 clones, roughly 15% recorded once. Source material: naive CD4+ T cells from blood. The receptors come from a man between 18 and 29 years old in good health. Both conserved end residues are trimmed from each CDR3. D genes are given only for firm matches.

J | V | length | D | CDR3
TRBJ2-5 | TRBV11-1 | 17 | TRBD1 | ASSLSARYRGDIRETQY
TRBJ2-4 | TRBV4-3 | 14 | TRBD1 | ASSQEGPGGGGIQY
TRBJ2-4 | TRBV6-1 | 16 | TRBD1 | ASSEKPHRQGVQNIQY
TRBJ2-2 | TRBV4-3 | 15 | - | ASSQEMGGAFGGELF
TRBJ1-3 | TRBV5-4 | 12 | TRBD1 | ASSLGTAGNTIY
TRBJ2-1 | TRBV29-1 | 14 | TRBD2 | SVRLAGGLNYNEQF
TRBJ2-1 | TRBV7-3 | 13 | - | ASSLAGTSYNEQF
TRBJ2-7 | TRBV29-1 | 12 | TRBD2 | SVTPVAGNYEQY
TRBJ2-7 | TRBV4-3 | 14 | TRBD2 | ASSRRTSGASYEQY
TRBJ1-5 | TRBV6-5 | 12 | TRBD1 | ASSYSTGNQPQH
TRBJ2-1 | TRBV7-2 | 13 | - | ASSLVWGSYNEQF
TRBJ2-7 | TRBV9 | 13 | TRBD2 | ASSVESGRASEQY